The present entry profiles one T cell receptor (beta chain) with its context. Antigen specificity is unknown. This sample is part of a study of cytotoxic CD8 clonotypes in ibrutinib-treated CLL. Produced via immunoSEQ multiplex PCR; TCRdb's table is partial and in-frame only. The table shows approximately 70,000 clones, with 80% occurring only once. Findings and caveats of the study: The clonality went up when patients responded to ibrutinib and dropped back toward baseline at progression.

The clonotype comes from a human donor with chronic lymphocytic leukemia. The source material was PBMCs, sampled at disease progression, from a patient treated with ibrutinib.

The DNA for the CDR3 is TGTGCCAGCAGCTCGGGGACTCCTGGAAACACCATATATTTT. Its protein product is CASSSGTPGNTIYF. The V call is TRBV5-8, the J call TRBJ1-3, with D tentatively TRBD1 (5 bases). Germline V CDR1 and CDR2: SGHTS, YDEGEE. V was pared by 3 bases and J by 2 bases, with 9 bases between. This CDR3 contains 14 residues.